Shown below are 18 T cell receptor beta chains from a single sample sequenced in a study of T cell responses to AZD1222 COVID-19 vaccine. TCRdb's copy holds only in-frame clones and misses some; the assay was immunoSEQ multiplex PCR. The sample holds about 150,000 clones, 85% to 95% seen once. The source was peripheral blood, collected on day 0 of AZD1222 vaccination. The receptors were sampled from an adult in good health.

In nucleotides, the CDR3 is TGTGCCAGCAGGCCAAACTTGGGACAAGCCTACAATGAGCAGTTCTTC. Translated: CASRPNLGQAYNEQFF. The genes are TRBV2 and TRBJ2-1; D possibly corresponds to TRBD1 (6 bases). There are 16 residues in the CDR3. Germline V lookup: CDR1 SNHLY, CDR2 FYNNEI. V was cut by 6 bases and J by 2 bases, with 17 bases left in between.

The gene calls are TRBV12-3 or TRBV12-4 and TRBJ2-6, with no clear D. The CDR3 loop spans 12 amino acids. Trimming stripped 3 bases from V and 18 bases from J, with 15 bases between. The CDR3 sequence: CASSLRPHSGTF. DNA for the CDR3: TGTGCCAGCAGTTTGCGGCCCCACTCGGGGACTTTC.

CDR3 amino acids: CSALAGWETQYF. In nucleotides, the CDR3 is TGCAGCGCCCTAGCGGGATGGGAGACCCAGTACTTC. The chain joins TRBV29-1 to TRBJ2-5, with 9 positions matching TRBD2. Looked up from germline, CDR1 is SQVTM and CDR2 is ANQGSEA. The junction had 5 bases not matched to a gene; V was cut back by 7 bases and J by 5 bases. The length of the CDR3 is 12 residues. Filled out from reference TRBV29-1 and TRBJ2-5, the complete variable domain reads SAVISQKPSRDICQRGTSLTIQCQVDSQVTMMFWYRQQPGQSLTLIATANQGSEATYESGFVIDKFPISRPNLTFSTLTVSNMSPEDSSIYLCSALAGWETQYFGPGTRLLVL.

The gene calls are TRBV27 and TRBJ1-4; D possibly corresponds to TRBD1 (6 bases). The CDR3 has 15 amino acids. Germline CDR1 MNHEY, CDR2 SMNVEV (reference sequence). V gave up 0 bases and J gave up 8 bases, with 13 bases separating them. CDR3 coding DNA: TGTGCCAGCAGTTTATCGGGGGCGTATAGGGAAAAACTGTTTTTT. It is translated as CASSLSGAYREKLFF.

The V gene is TRBV19, the J gene TRBJ1-2; no clear D gene. Trimming cost V 4 bases and J 4 bases, with 7 bases left between them. The CDR3 has 12 residues. Per germline, CDR1 LNHDA and CDR2 SQIVND (reference sequence). In nucleotides, the CDR3 is TGTGCCAGTAGTACGCAGATCTATGGCTACACCTTC. Translated, it gives CASSTQIYGYTF. Full variable domain (rest looked up from reference TRBV19 and TRBJ1-2): DGGITQSPKYLFRKEGQNVTLSCEQNLNHDAMYWYRQDPGQGLRLIYYSQIVNDFQKGDIAEGYSVSREKKESFPLTVTSAQKNPTAFYLCASSTQIYGYTFGSGTRLTVV.

V and J are TRBV23-1 and TRBJ1-1; D gene ambiguous. TRBV23-1 is given ORF status, its function remaining uncertain. This CDR3 region has 12 residues. Trimming left V 4 bases short and J 4 bases short, with 7 bases between. CDR3 in amino acids: CASSLLGTEAFF. CDR3 DNA sequence: TGCGCCAGCAGTCTCCTGGGCACTGAAGCTTTCTTT.

This clone was seen a few times. The rearrangement links TRBV29-1 to TRBJ2-2; 7 positions match TRBD1. The ends lost 4 bases at V and 6 bases at J; junction bases unmatched: 5. The CDR3 loop spans 13 amino acids. The V gene's germline CDR1 is SQVTM and CDR2 ANQGSEA. The CDR3 protein is CSVGTGRAGELFF. DNA for the CDR3: TGCAGCGTTGGGACAGGAAGGGCCGGGGAGCTGTTTTTT.

This chain uses TRBV28 with TRBJ1-2; tentatively, D is TRBD1 (5 bases). The V gene's germline CDR1 is MDHEN and CDR2 SYDVKM. This CDR3 is built from 13 residues. The V and J ends lost 6 bases and 8 bases respectively, with 16 bases between them. The CDR3 protein is CASSRPGVDGYTF. The DNA for the CDR3 is TGTGCCAGCAGCCGCCCGGGGGTAGACGGCTACACCTTC.

The chain uses TRBV11-3 and TRBJ1-1, with TRBD1 matching over 7 bases. V lost 4 bases and J lost 5; bases outside the gene matches: 1. The CDR3 has 12 residues. CDR1 is SGHNT, CDR2 YENEEA, per germline. This chain's CDR3 is CASSSGGTEAFF. In nucleotides, the CDR3 is TGTGCCAGCAGCTCAGGGGGAACTGAAGCTTTCTTT.

The chain links TRBV14 to TRBJ2-2, with 10 positions matching TRBD2. The CDR3 is made up of 16 amino acids. CDR1 and CDR2 from the germline V gene are SGHDN and FVKESK. Trimming took 1 base from V and 4 from J; bases not matched to a gene: 3. CDR3: CASSQGGTSATGELFF. The CDR3 bases are TGTGCCAGCAGCCAAGGGGGGACTAGCGCCACCGGGGAGCTGTTTTTT.

V gene TRBV6-5 combines with J gene TRBJ2-4; D is possibly TRBD1 (6 bases). The V end lost 7 bases, the J end lost 1 base, and 8 bases lay between the germline ends. Germline-derived CDR1 and CDR2 are MNHEY and SVGAGI. There are 13 residues in the CDR3. Here the CDR3 DNA reads TGTGCCAGCACAGGGGCCGCCAAAAACATTCAGTACTTC. Its translation is CASTGAAKNIQYF.

This clone was seen only a few times. This sequence joins TRBV19 and TRBJ1-3; no definite D call. The germline V gene has CDR1 LNHDA and CDR2 SQIVND (reference sequence). The germline V and J ends were trimmed by 10 bases and 0 bases, with 22 bases remaining between them. This CDR3 has 17 residues. The CDR3 reads CATESGIGLTSGNTIYF. The CDR3 DNA reads TGTGCCACGGAGAGCGGCATCGGTCTTACCTCTGGAAACACCATATATTTT.

CDR3: CASQGPANYGYTF. The CDR3 DNA is TGTGCCAGCCAAGGGCCAGCTAACTATGGCTACACCTTC. V and J are TRBV7-9 and TRBJ1-2, with unresolved D. The V gene lost 8 bases and the J gene lost 0 bases, with 10 bases spanning the gap. CDR1 SEHNR and CDR2 FQNEAQ come from the germline V gene (reference sequence). The CDR3 is 13 amino acids.

The chain links TRBV7-2 to TRBJ1-2, with D perhaps matching TRBD1 (6 bases). Per germline, CDR1 SGHTA and CDR2 FQGNSA. Trimming took 5 bases from V and 3 from J, leaving 16 bases between them. The CDR3 consists of 15 residues. CDR3 DNA sequence: TGTGCCAGCAGCAAATACAGGGAAGGGGACTATGGCTACACCTTC. Amino acid sequence: CASSKYREGDYGYTF.

J is TRBJ2-7 and V is TRBV3-1 (or the pseudogene TRBV3-2); no clear D gene. The V end lost 4 bases, the J end lost 4 bases, and 5 bases lay between the germline ends. The CDR3 sequence is 11 residues long. Germline values: CDR1 LGHDT, CDR2 YNNKEL (reference sequence). The CDR3 here is CASSPIYEQYF. DNA of the CDR3: TGTGCCAGCAGCCCCATATACGAGCAGTACTTC.

V is TRBV29-1 and J is TRBJ1-4; D is undetermined. Per germline, CDR1 SQVTM and CDR2 ANQGSEA. This CDR3 contains 13 residues. Deletions cut 4 bases from V and 1 base from J, with 7 bases between. CDR3 in amino acids: CSVVRETNEKLFF. In DNA, the CDR3 is TGCAGCGTTGTGAGGGAAACTAATGAAAAACTGTTTTTT.

J is TRBJ1-6 and V is TRBV7-9, with D possibly TRBD1 on 6 matching bases. V lost 4 bases to trimming and J lost 6 bases, with 19 bases between them. Germline assignment: CDR1 SEHNR and CDR2 FQNEAQ (reference sequence). The CDR3 contains 17 residues. The CDR3 sequence is CASSSRTGGPVNSPLHF. The CDR3 DNA is TGTGCCAGCAGCTCCCGCACGGGGGGGCCGGTTAATTCACCCCTCCACTTT.

The chain is built from TRBV19 and TRBJ1-4; TRBD1 matches at 8 bases. The CDR3 is 15 residues long. Trimming removed 6 bases from V and 6 bases from J; junction bases left unmatched: 9. The germline V gene has CDR1 LNHDA and CDR2 SQIVND (reference sequence). The chain's CDR3 is CASSRSRGLDEKLFF. CDR3 nucleotides: TGTGCCAGTAGCCGATCCAGGGGGCTAGATGAAAAACTGTTTTTT.